What follows are 4 T cell receptor beta chains derived from one specimen sequenced in a study of CD8 T cells in ankylosing spondylitis. Regarding the study as a whole: Characteristic, it appeared, of ankylosing spondylitis blood was a TCR beta motif of eight highly homologous variants.

These receptors' antigens are unknown. TCRdb called the 5' RACE reads again in MiXCR, with one record for every CDR3 protein. The sample lists fewer than 550,000 distinct CDR3 sequences, 5.3% occurring once. Sequencing used blood, either unsorted or a sorted T cell fraction (not recorded which). These receptors came from a male donor with ankylosing spondylitis.

This clonotype was found many times. The V call is TRBV4-3, the J call TRBJ1-2; no clear D gene. This CDR3 is built from 13 residues. Germline CDR1 and CDR2: LGHNA and YSLEER. V lost 0 bases, J lost 5 bases, and 7 bases lay in between. The CDR3 DNA follows: TGCGCCAGCAGCCAAGATCTTGATTATGGCTACACCTTC. Translating it yields CASSQDLDYGYTF.

This clonotype was observed many times. The rearrangement links TRBV5-1 to TRBJ1-6, with unresolved D. The CDR3 is made up of 14 amino acids. Deletions cut 1 base from V and 10 bases from J, with 12 bases between. Germline loops: CDR1 SGHRS, CDR2 YFSETQ. CDR3 sequence: CASSLREGYSPLHF. CDR3 bases: TGCGCCAGCAGCTTGCGGGAGGGTTACTCACCCCTCCACTTT.

This clonotype was seen at least ten times. The chain links TRBV4-2 to TRBJ2-2; 8 bases are a match to TRBD1. This CDR3 contains 15 residues. The V gene end was trimmed by 1 base and the J gene end by 5 bases; junction bases not matched to a gene: 3. Germline CDR1 and CDR2: LGHNA and YNFKEQ. The CDR3 coding sequence is TGTGCCAGCAGCCAAGCCCAGGGGGCGACCGGGGAGCTGTTTTTT. Translation: CASSQAQGATGELFF.

This clonotype was picked up many times. This chain links TRBV5-1 with TRBJ2-1; 12 bases fit TRBD2. There are 15 residues in the CDR3. Looked up from germline, CDR1 is SGHRS and CDR2 is YFSETQ. With 4 bases clipped from V and 8 bases from J, the junction kept 7 bases outside the gene matches. CDR3 region: CASSRLAGGLHEQFF. CDR3 in DNA: TGCGCCAGCAGCCGTCTAGCGGGGGGGCTCCATGAGCAGTTCTTC.